Below, 30 T cell receptor beta chains from the same sample are listed, as sequenced in a study of cytomegalovirus exposure and HLA in healthy donors. PCR involved 60 Vbeta and 13 Jbeta primers. Produced via immunoSEQ multiplex PCR; TCRdb's table is partial and in-frame only. Here the sample spans 150,000 to 200,000 clones, about four fifths being singletons. The sample was PBMCs. The receptors come from a woman between 25 and 40 years old in good health and CMV-seropositive.

This clone appeared once. Here the CDR3 reads CASSMGQGAGTGELFF. In DNA form, the CDR3 reads TGTGCCAGCAGTATGGGACAGGGGGCGGGCACCGGGGAGCTGTTTTTT. V is TRBV5-4 and J is TRBJ2-2; 12 nucleotides align to TRBD1. V shed 5 bases and J 4 bases; nucleotides not matched to a gene: 6. Germline V gene lookup returns CDR1 SGHNT and CDR2 YYREEE (reference sequence). The CDR3 has 16 residues.

J is TRBJ2-5 and V is TRBV5-1, with 9 bases matching TRBD2. CDR3 size: 14 residues. The J segment lost 4 bases and the V segment lost 4 bases, leaving 5 bases of the junction unmatched. CDR1 SGHRS and CDR2 YFSETQ come from the germline V gene. The CDR3 spells CASSTGAGGETQYF. The DNA of the CDR3 is TGCGCCAGCAGCACGGGAGCGGGAGGAGAGACCCAGTACTTC.

This clone was found once. The CDR3 DNA sequence: TGTGCCAGCAGAATTGGGGGACAGGGAGGAGAGACCCAGTACTTC. It yields the protein CASRIGGQGGETQYF. This chain connects TRBV5-4 to TRBJ2-5; 9 bases are shared with TRBD1. From germline, CDR1 is SGHNT and CDR2 YYREEE (reference sequence). This CDR3 is 15 amino acids long. With 5 bases clipped from V and 4 bases from J, the junction kept 9 bases outside the gene matches. Together with reference TRBV5-4 and TRBJ2-5, the CDR3 gives the full variable domain: ETGVTQSPTHLIKTRGQQVTLRCSSQSGHNTVSWYQQALGQGPQFIFQYYREEENGRGNFPPRFSGLQFPNYSSELNVNALELDDSALYLCASRIGGQGGETQYFGPGTRLLVL.

V usage is TRBV6-4 and J usage is TRBJ2-7, with TRBD1 matching over 11 bases. The J segment lost 2 bases and the V segment lost 0 bases, leaving 3 bases of the junction unmatched. Germline CDR1 is MRHNA and CDR2 is SNTAGT. This CDR3 region has 16 residues. Here the CDR3 reads CASSDSRDRGTYEQYF. The CDR3 bases are TGTGCCAGCAGTGACTCGAGGGACAGGGGGACCTACGAGCAGTACTTC.

V and J are TRBV4-2 and TRBJ2-2, with 7 bases lining up with TRBD2. The CDR3 contains 13 residues. Trimming at V came to 3 bases and at J to 15 bases, leaving 10 bases not matched to a gene. Germline loops: CDR1 LGHNA, CDR2 YNFKEQ. CDR3 bases: TGTGCCAGCAGCCATTCGGGGGGATCCGAGATGTTTTTT. Its translation is CASSHSGGSEMFF.

The rearrangement joins TRBV6-5 to TRBJ2-5; perhaps TRBD1 as D (6 bases). CDR1 is MNHEY and CDR2 is SVGAGI in the germline V gene. The CDR3 is 14 amino acids. The germline V and J ends were trimmed by 4 bases and 2 bases, with 11 bases remaining between them. The CDR3 DNA reads TGTGCCAGCAGTTTAGCAGGGACACAAGAGACCCAGTACTTC. Residues: CASSLAGTQETQYF.

The chain joins TRBV4-3 to TRBJ2-2; 7 bases map to TRBD2. The V gene end was trimmed by 8 bases and the J gene end by 5 bases; junction bases not matched to a gene: 8. CDR1 and CDR2 (germline): LGHNA, YSLEER. This CDR3 has 14 amino acids. The CDR3 sequence: CASAQRGGTGELFF. CDR3 nucleotides: TGCGCCAGCGCCCAGCGCGGGGGTACCGGGGAGCTGTTTTTT.

This clone came up once. This chain joins TRBV5-6 and TRBJ1-6; D remains ambiguous. Germline CDR1 reads SGHDT; CDR2 reads YYEEEE. The ends were cut back, 1 base at V and 8 bases at J, with 13 bases in the middle. CDR3 length equals 15 residues. The CDR3 DNA follows: TGTGCCAGCAGCTTGTCGGCCGGAGGTCATTCACCCCTCCACTTT. It translates to CASSLSAGGHSPLHF.

The rearrangement links TRBV27 to TRBJ2-3; TRBD2 might be the D (6 bases). V was clipped by 6 bases and J by 4 bases, with 17 bases between them. Looked up from germline, CDR1 is MNHEY and CDR2 is SMNVEV (reference sequence). The CDR3 consists of 15 residues. The CDR3: CASSFPPGLSDTQYF. The CDR3 DNA reads as TGTGCCAGCAGCTTTCCACCGGGACTGTCAGATACGCAGTATTTT.

The J gene is TRBJ1-2, the V gene TRBV19, with D possibly TRBD1 on 5 matching bases. There are 12 residues in the CDR3. Germline CDR1 and CDR2: LNHDA and SQIVND (reference sequence). V was clipped by 1 base and J by 7 bases, with 7 bases between them. The CDR3 nucleotides read TGTGCCAGTAGTATAGTAACAGGTGGCTACACCTTC. This codes for CASSIVTGGYTF.

The chain combines TRBV11-2 with TRBJ1-2; 8 nucleotides match TRBD1. Germline-derived CDR1 and CDR2 are SGHAT and FQNNGV. V gave up 1 base and J gave up 2 bases; unmatched junction bases: 0. This CDR3 region has 14 residues. CDR3 loop: CASSLGTGNYGYTF. Written as DNA, the CDR3 is TGTGCCAGCAGCTTAGGGACAGGGAACTATGGCTACACCTTC.

V gene TRBV28 combines with J gene TRBJ1-1; D unresolved. The CDR3 is 14 amino acids. Germline CDR1 MDHEN, CDR2 SYDVKM. V lost 1 base and J 5 bases, leaving 11 bases between the germline ends. This CDR3 reads CASSLLSGSTEAFF. CDR3 DNA sequence: TGTGCCAGCAGTTTATTGAGCGGGAGTACTGAAGCTTTCTTT. Drawing the rest from reference TRBV28 and TRBJ1-1, the complete variable domain is DVKVTQSSRYLVKRTGEKVFLECVQDMDHENMFWYRQDPGLGLRLIYFSYDVKMKEKGDIPEGYSVSREKKERFSLILESASTNQTSMYLCASSLLSGSTEAFFGQGTRLTVV.

The rearrangement links TRBV2 to TRBJ2-7, with D possibly matching TRBD1 (6 bases). The V gene lost 8 bases and the J gene lost 4 bases, with 12 bases spanning the gap. Germline CDR1 is SNHLY and CDR2 is FYNNEI. This CDR3 spans 12 amino acids. As DNA, the CDR3 is TGTGCCAGCCAGGGGAGTCGGTACGAGCAGTACTTC. It codes for CASQGSRYEQYF.

This clone has a handful of counts. The gene calls are TRBV29-1 and TRBJ2-7, with 8 bases matching TRBD1. Germline lookup yields CDR1 SQVTM and CDR2 ANQGSEA. V trimming: 5 bases; J trimming: 2 bases; junction bases outside the gene matches: 5. The CDR3 contains 13 residues. The CDR3 DNA reads as TGCAGCGTTCGGGACAGGCGGACCTACGAGCAGTACTTC. Amino acid sequence: CSVRDRRTYEQYF.

DNA for the CDR3: TGCGCCAGCAGCCTAATGGTGCCTTCTAGCACAGATACGCAGTATTTT. This sequence encodes CASSLMVPSSTDTQYF. V is TRBV5-1 and J is TRBJ2-3; D is ambiguous. Germline values: CDR1 SGHRS, CDR2 YFSETQ. Trimming cost V 4 bases and J 0 bases, with 15 bases left between them. The CDR3 is 16 residues long.

The chain combines TRBV6-5 with TRBJ2-7; no firm D call. The CDR3 has 13 residues. Trimming left V 5 bases short and J 2 bases short, with 10 bases between. Germline assignment: CDR1 MNHEY and CDR2 SVGAGI. The CDR3, as DNA: TGTGCCAGCAGTGAGGTAACTACCTACGAGCAGTACTTC. Encoded protein: CASSEVTTYEQYF.

The chain links TRBV14 to TRBJ1-2; perhaps TRBD1 as D (6 bases). The CDR3 contains 15 residues. CDR1 is SGHDN and CDR2 is FVKESK in the germline V gene. The ends were cut back, 4 bases at V and 7 bases at J, with 19 bases in the middle. The CDR3 nucleotides are TGTGCCAGCAGCCCCACGCGCTCAGGGGTAGGTGGCTACACCTTC. Its translation is CASSPTRSGVGGYTF.

The chain uses TRBV19 and TRBJ2-4; possibly TRBD2 for D (6 bases). The CDR3 is 13 residues long. CDR1 and CDR2 (germline): LNHDA, SQIVND (reference sequence). V lost 5 bases to trimming and J lost 7 bases, with 12 bases between them. CDR3 protein: CASSLGGENIQYF. CDR3 nucleotide sequence: TGTGCCAGTAGTCTGGGCGGGGAGAACATTCAGTACTTC.

The chain carries TRBV7-9 and TRBJ2-1, with 7 bases identical to TRBD1. The trim removed 5 bases at V and 3 bases at J, leaving 7 bases unmatched. CDR1 and CDR2 (germline): SEHNR, FQNEAQ (reference sequence). The CDR3 runs 15 residues. CDR3 in amino acids: CASSLEGAFYNEQFF. CDR3 nucleotides: TGTGCCAGCAGCCTCGAGGGGGCGTTCTACAATGAGCAGTTCTTC.

This clone was recorded only once. This chain joins TRBV7-9 and TRBJ2-7; 11 nucleotides match TRBD2. CDR1 is SEHNR, CDR2 FQNEAQ, per germline (reference sequence). J gave up 6 bases and V 1 base, and 2 bases lay outside the gene matches. This CDR3 contains 14 residues. CDR3 region: CASSLGLAGGEQYF. In DNA form, the CDR3 reads TGTGCCAGCAGCTTAGGGCTAGCGGGAGGCGAGCAGTACTTC. The complete variable domain, with remaining parts taken from reference TRBV7-9 and TRBJ2-7, reads DTGVSQNPRHKITKRGQNVTFRCDPISEHNRLYWYRQTLGQGPEFLTYFQNEAQLEKSRLLSDRFSAERPKGSFSTLEIQRTEQGDSAMYLCASSLGLAGGEQYFGPGTRLTVT.

The chain combines TRBV7-3 with TRBJ1-1; the match to TRBD1 covers 8 bases. From germline, CDR1 is SGHTA and CDR2 FQGTGA. Unmatched junction bases numbered 4, after V lost 5 bases and J lost 5 bases. There are 13 residues in the CDR3. This CDR3 is CASSDRGSTEAFF. CDR3 bases: TGTGCCAGCAGCGACAGGGGATCGACTGAAGCTTTCTTT. Drawing the rest from reference TRBV7-3 and TRBJ1-1, the complete variable domain is GAGVSQTPSNKVTEKGKYVELRCDPISGHTALYWYRQSLGQGPEFLIYFQGTGAADDSGLPNDRFFAVRPEGSVSTLKIQRTERGDSAVYLCASSDRGSTEAFFGQGTRLTVV.

V and J are TRBV25-1 and TRBJ2-2; TRBD2 might be the D (6 bases). Germline CDR1 is MGHDK and CDR2 is SYGVNS. There are 15 residues in the CDR3. V lost 2 bases to trimming and J lost 5 bases, with 12 bases between them. CDR3 residues: CASSEGSGRTGELFF. The DNA for the CDR3 is TGTGCCAGCAGTGAAGGGTCAGGGAGGACCGGGGAGCTGTTTTTT.

This sequence joins TRBV5-1 and TRBJ2-1; D might be TRBD1 (5 bases). The germline V gene encodes CDR1 SGHRS and CDR2 YFSETQ. The length of the CDR3 is 17 residues. Trimming left V 0 bases short and J 4 bases short, with 17 bases between. The CDR3 reads CASSLGRTRVGYNEQFF. DNA for the CDR3: TGCGCCAGCAGCTTGGGGCGGACCAGGGTTGGATACAATGAGCAGTTCTTC.

V usage is TRBV18 and J usage is TRBJ1-5; 7 bases line up with TRBD1. The CDR3 runs to 15 residues. The germline V gene has CDR1 KGHSH and CDR2 LQKENI. The V and J ends lost 1 base and 6 bases, in that order; junction bases with no gene match: 6. CDR3 region: CASSPQGGGGQPQHF. CDR3 nucleotide sequence: TGTGCCAGCTCACCACAAGGAGGGGGCGGTCAGCCCCAGCATTTT.

J is TRBJ1-4 and V is TRBV5-1; 7 bases align to TRBD1. J gave up 7 bases and V 4 bases, and 10 bases lay outside the gene matches. Germline values: CDR1 SGHRS, CDR2 YFSETQ. This CDR3 comprises 15 residues. The CDR3 DNA reads TGCGCCAGCAGCACGGCCGGGACAGCGAGTGAAAAACTGTTTTTT. Protein product: CASSTAGTASEKLFF.

The chain employs TRBV2 and TRBJ2-7; 7 bases align to TRBD2. Trimming removed 7 bases from V and 9 bases from J; junction bases left unmatched: 15. CDR1 is SNHLY, CDR2 FYNNEI, per germline. This CDR3 comprises 14 residues. CDR3 bases: TGTGCCAGCACCATGAAGGGGTCGGGGGAGGGGCAGTACTTC. This translates into CASTMKGSGEGQYF.

V and J are TRBV10-3 and TRBJ1-1; D call uncertain. Germline V gene lookup returns CDR1 ENHRY and CDR2 SYGVKD. The CDR3 runs 14 residues. V gave up 3 bases and J gave up 5 bases, with 13 bases separating them. The CDR3 region is CAISENRRETEAFF. The CDR3 DNA reads TGTGCCATCAGTGAAAACCGAAGAGAAACTGAAGCTTTCTTT.

V gene TRBV4-3 combines with J gene TRBJ2-7; tentative D call: TRBD1 (5 bases). Trimming shortened V by 1 base and J by 4 bases, and 20 bases separated the two germline ends. The length of the CDR3 is 17 residues. Per germline, CDR1 LGHNA and CDR2 YSLEER. CDR3 coding DNA: TGCGCCAGCAGCCAAGTACCAGGGCTAAATCTCCCATACGAGCAGTACTTC. Translating it yields CASSQVPGLNLPYEQYF.

This clone turned up a few times. The rearrangement joins TRBV29-1 to TRBJ2-7; 7 positions match TRBD1. This CDR3 region has 12 residues. The germline V gene encodes CDR1 SQVTM and CDR2 ANQGSEA. V dropped 7 bases and J dropped 3; count of bases not matched to a gene: 6. The CDR3 nucleotides are TGCAGCGGAACGGACAGGCACTACGAGCAGTACTTC. Translated: CSGTDRHYEQYF.

This clone was observed a few times. The chain uses TRBV4-3 and TRBJ2-5; D is undetermined. CDR1 and CDR2 from the germline V gene are LGHNA and YSLEER. This CDR3 has 14 amino acids. V was trimmed by 5 bases and J by 2 bases, leaving 12 bases between them. The CDR3 loop is CASSSRQHQETQYF. CDR3 nucleotide sequence: TGCGCCAGCAGCTCCAGACAACATCAAGAGACCCAGTACTTC.